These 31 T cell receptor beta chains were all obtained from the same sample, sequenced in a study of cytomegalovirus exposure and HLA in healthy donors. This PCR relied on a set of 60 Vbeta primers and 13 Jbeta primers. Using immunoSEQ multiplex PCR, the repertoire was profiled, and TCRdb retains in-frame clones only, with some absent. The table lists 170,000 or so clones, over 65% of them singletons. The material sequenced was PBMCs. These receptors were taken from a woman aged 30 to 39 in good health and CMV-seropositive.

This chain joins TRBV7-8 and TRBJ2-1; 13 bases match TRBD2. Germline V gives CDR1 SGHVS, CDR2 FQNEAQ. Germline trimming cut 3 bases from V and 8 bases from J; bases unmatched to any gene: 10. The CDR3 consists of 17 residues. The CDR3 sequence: CASSFTGTSGVVDEQFF. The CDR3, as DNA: TGTGCCAGCAGCTTTACCGGGACTAGCGGGGTGGTCGATGAGCAGTTCTTC.

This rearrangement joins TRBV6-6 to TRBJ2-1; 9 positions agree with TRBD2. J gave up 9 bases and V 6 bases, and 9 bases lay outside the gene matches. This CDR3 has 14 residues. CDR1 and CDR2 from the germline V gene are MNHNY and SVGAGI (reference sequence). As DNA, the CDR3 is TGTGCCAGCAGCTTAGCGGGAGAAACCGGTGAGCAGTTCTTC. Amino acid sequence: CASSLAGETGEQFF.

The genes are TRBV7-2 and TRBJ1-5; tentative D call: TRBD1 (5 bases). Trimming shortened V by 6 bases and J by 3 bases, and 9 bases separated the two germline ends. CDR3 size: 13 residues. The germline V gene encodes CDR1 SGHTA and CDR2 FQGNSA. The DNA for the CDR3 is TGTGCCAGCAGTGGGGCAATCAATCAGCCCCAGCATTTT. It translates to CASSGAINQPQHF.

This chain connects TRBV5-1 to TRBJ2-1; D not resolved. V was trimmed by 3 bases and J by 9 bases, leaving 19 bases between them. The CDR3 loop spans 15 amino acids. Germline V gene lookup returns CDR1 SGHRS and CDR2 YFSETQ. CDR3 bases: TGCGCCAGCAGCTCCGAGACAAACTTCGTAGGTGAGCAGTTCTTC. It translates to CASSSETNFVGEQFF.

The CDR3, as DNA: TGCAGCGTCCAAGGTGGGACAAGGGGTAACACTGAAGCTTTCTTT. Its translation is CSVQGGTRGNTEAFF. The gene calls are TRBV29-1 and TRBJ1-1; tentative D call: TRBD1 (6 bases). Germline loops: CDR1 SQVTM, CDR2 ANQGSEA. V shed 6 bases and J shed 2 bases, with 19 bases lying between them. The CDR3 contains 15 residues. Based on the CDR3 plus reference TRBV29-1 and TRBJ1-1, the full variable domain is SAVISQKPSRDICQRGTSLTIQCQVDSQVTMMFWYRQQPGQSLTLIATANQGSEATYESGFVIDKFPISRPNLTFSTLTVSNMSPEDSSIYLCSVQGGTRGNTEAFFGQGTRLTVV.

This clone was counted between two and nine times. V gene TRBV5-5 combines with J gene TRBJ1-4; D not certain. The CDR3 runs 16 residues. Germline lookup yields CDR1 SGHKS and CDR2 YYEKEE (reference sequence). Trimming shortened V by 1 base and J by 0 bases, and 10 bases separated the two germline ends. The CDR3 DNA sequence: TGTGCCAGCAGCTTGTTAAGCGGTCCAACTAATGAAAAACTGTTTTTT. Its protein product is CASSLLSGPTNEKLFF.

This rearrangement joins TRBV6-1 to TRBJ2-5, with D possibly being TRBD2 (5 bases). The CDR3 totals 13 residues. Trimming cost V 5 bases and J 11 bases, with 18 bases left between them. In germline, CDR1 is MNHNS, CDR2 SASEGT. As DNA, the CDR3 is TGTGCCAGCAGTCTGGACTGGGTAGGTGAGCAGTACTTC. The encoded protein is CASSLDWVGEQYF.

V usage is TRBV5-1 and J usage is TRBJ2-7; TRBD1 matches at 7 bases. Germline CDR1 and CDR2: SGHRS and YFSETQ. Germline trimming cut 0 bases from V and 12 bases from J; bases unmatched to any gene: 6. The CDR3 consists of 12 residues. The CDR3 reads CASSLVLDRWYF. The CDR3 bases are TGCGCCAGCAGCTTGGTTCTGGACAGGTGGTACTTC.

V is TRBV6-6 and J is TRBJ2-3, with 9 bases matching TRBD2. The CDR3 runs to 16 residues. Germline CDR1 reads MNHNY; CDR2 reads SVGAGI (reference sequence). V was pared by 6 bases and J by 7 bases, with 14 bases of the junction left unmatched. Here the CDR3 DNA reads TGTGCCAGCAGCTCGTGGCAAGCTAGCGGGATTTATACGCAGTATTTT. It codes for CASSSWQASGIYTQYF.

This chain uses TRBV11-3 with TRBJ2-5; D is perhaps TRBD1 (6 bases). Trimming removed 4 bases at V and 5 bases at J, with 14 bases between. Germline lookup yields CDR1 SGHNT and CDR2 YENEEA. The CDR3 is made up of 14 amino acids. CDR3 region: CASSSTNRVETQYF. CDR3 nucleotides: TGTGCCAGCAGCTCCACGAACAGGGTCGAGACCCAGTACTTC.

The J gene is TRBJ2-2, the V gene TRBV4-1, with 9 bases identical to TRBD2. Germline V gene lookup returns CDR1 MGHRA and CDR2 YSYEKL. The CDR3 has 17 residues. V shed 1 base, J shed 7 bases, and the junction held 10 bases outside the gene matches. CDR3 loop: CASSQGSAGGFIGELFF. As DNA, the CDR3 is TGCGCCAGCAGCCAAGGGTCGGCGGGAGGGTTCATCGGGGAGCTGTTTTTT.

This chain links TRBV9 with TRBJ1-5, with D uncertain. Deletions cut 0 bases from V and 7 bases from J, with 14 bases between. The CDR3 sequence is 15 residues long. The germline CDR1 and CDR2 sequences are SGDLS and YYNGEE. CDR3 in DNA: TGTGCCAGCAGCGTAGGAGGGAGCGGTGGGCAGCCCCAGCATTTT. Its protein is CASSVGGSGGQPQHF.

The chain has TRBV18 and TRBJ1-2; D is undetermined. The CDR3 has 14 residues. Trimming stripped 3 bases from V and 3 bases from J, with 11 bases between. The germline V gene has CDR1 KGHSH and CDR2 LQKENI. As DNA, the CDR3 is TGTGCCAGCTCACCGAACACGCGGGACTATGGCTACACCTTC. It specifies CASSPNTRDYGYTF.

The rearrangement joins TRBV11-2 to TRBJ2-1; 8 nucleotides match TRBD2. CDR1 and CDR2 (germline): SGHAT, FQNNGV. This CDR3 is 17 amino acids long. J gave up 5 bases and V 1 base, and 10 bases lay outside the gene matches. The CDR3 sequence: CASSLAGGAGFDNEQFF. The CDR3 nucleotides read TGTGCCAGCAGCTTAGCCGGGGGGGCAGGTTTCGACAATGAGCAGTTCTTC.

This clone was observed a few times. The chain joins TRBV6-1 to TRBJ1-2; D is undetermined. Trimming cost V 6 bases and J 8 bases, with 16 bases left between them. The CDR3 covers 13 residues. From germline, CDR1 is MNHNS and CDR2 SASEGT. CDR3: CASRPYRADGYTF. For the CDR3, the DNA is TGTGCCAGCAGACCCTACAGAGCGGACGGCTACACCTTC.

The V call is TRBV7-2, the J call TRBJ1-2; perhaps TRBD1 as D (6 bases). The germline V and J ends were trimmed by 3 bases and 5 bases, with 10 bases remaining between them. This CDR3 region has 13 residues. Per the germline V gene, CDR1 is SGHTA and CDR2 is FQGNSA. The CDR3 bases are TGTGCCAGCAGCTTCGGGACAAGTTATGGCTACACCTTC. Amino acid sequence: CASSFGTSYGYTF.

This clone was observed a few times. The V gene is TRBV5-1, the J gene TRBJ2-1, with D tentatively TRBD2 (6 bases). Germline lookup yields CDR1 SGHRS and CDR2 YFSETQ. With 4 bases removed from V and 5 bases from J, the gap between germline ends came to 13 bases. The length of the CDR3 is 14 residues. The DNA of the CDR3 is TGCGCCAGCAGCCGGGGACTGGGAGACAATGAGCAGTTCTTC. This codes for CASSRGLGDNEQFF.

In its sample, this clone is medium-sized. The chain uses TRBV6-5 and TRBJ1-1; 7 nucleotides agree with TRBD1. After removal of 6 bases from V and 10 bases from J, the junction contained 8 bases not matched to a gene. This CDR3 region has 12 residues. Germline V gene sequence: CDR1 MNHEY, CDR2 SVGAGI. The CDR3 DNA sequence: TGTGCCAGCAGCACAGGACAGGCGGGAGCTTTCTTT. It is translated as CASSTGQAGAFF.

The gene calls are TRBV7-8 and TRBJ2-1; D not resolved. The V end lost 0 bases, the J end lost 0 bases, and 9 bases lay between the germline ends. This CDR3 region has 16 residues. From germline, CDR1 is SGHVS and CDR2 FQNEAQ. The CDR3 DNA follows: TGTGCCAGCAGCTTAGCGGGCGCAAGCTCCTACAATGAGCAGTTCTTC. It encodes CASSLAGASSYNEQFF. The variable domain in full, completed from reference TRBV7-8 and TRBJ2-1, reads GAGVSQSPRYKVAKRGQDVALRCDPISGHVSLFWYQQALGQGPEFLTYFQNEAQLDKSGLPSDRFFAERPEGSVSTLKIQRTQQEDSAVYLCASSLAGASSYNEQFFGPGTRLTVL.

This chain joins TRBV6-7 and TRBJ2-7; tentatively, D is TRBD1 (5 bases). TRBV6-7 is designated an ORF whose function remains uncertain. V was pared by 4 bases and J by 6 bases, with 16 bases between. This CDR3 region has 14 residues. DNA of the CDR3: TGTGCCAGCAGTTGGCTCGCCAGGGTTGGCGAGCAGTACTTC. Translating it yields CASSWLARVGEQYF.

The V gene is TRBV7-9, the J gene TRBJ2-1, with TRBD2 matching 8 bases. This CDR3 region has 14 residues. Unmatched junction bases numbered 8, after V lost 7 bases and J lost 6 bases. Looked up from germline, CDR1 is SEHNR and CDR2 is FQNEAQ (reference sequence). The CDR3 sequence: CASIWSGSVNEQFF. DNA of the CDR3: TGTGCCAGCATCTGGAGCGGGAGTGTCAATGAGCAGTTCTTC.

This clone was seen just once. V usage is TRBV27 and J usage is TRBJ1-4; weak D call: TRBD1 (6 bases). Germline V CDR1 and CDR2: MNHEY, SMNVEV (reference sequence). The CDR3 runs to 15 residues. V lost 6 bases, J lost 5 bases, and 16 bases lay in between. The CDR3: CASSPRQVSNEKLFF. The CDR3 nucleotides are TGTGCCAGCAGCCCCAGACAGGTTTCGAATGAAAAACTGTTTTTT.

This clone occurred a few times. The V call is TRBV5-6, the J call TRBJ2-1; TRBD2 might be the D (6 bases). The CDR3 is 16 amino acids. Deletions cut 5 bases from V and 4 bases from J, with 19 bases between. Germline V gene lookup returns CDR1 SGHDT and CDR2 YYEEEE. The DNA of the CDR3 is TGTGCCAGCAGTCCAATTTTGGGAGGCAGGTACAATGAGCAGTTCTTC. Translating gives CASSPILGGRYNEQFF.

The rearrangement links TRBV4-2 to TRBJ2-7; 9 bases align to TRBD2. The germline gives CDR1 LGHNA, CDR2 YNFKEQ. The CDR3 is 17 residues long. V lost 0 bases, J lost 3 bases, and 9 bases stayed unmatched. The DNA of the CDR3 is TGTGCCAGCAGCCAAGATTGGGGGCGGGAGGGCCTCTACGAGCAGTACTTC. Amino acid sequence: CASSQDWGREGLYEQYF.

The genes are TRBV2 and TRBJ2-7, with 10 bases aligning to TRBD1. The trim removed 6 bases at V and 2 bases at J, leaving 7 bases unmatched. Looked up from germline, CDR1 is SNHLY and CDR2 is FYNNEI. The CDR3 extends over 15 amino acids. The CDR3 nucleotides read TGTGCCAGCAGCCTCCAAGGGACAGGGGCCTACGAGCAGTACTTC. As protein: CASSLQGTGAYEQYF.

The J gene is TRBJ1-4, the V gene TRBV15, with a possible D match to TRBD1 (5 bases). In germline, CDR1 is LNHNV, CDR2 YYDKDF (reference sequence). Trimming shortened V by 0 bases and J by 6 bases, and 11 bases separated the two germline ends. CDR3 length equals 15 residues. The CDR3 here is CATSRDRAGYEKLFF. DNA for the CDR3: TGTGCCACCAGCAGAGATCGGGCAGGGTATGAAAAACTGTTTTTT.

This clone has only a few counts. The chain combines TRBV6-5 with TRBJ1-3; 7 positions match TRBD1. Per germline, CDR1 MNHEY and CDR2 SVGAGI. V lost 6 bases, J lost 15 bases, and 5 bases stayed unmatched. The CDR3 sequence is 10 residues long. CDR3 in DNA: TGTGCCAGCAGGCGCGACAGGGAATATTTT. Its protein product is CASRRDREYF.

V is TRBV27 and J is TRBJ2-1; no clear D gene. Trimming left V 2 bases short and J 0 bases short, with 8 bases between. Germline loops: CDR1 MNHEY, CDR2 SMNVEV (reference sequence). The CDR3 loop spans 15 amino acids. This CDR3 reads CASSLPRSSYNEQFF. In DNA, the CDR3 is TGTGCCAGCAGTTTACCGAGAAGCTCCTACAATGAGCAGTTCTTC.

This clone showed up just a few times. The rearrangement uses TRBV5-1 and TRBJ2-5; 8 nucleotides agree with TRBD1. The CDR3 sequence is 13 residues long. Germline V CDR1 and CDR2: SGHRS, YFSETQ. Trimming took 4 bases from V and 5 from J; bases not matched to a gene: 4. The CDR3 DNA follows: TGCGCCAGCAGCCGGACAGGGAGGGAGACCCAGTACTTC. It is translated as CASSRTGRETQYF.

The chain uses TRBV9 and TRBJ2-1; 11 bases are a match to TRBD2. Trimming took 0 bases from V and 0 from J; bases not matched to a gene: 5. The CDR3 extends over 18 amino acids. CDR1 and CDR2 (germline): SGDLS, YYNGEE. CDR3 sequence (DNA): TGTGCCAGCAGCGTAGTACGTAGCGGGAGGGGCTCCTACAATGAGCAGTTCTTC. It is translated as CASSVVRSGRGSYNEQFF. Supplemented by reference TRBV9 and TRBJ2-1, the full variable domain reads DSGVTQTPKHLITATGQRVTLRCSPRSGDLSVYWYQQSLDQGLQFLIQYYNGEERAKGNILERFSAQQFPDLHSELNLSSLELGDSALYFCASSVVRSGRGSYNEQFFGPGTRLTVL.

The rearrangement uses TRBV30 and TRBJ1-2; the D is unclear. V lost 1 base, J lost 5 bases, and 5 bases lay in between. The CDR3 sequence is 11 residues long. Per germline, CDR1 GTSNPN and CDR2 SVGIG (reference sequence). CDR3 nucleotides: TGTGCCTGGAGTGGGCTTTATGGCTACACCTTC. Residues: CAWSGLYGYTF.